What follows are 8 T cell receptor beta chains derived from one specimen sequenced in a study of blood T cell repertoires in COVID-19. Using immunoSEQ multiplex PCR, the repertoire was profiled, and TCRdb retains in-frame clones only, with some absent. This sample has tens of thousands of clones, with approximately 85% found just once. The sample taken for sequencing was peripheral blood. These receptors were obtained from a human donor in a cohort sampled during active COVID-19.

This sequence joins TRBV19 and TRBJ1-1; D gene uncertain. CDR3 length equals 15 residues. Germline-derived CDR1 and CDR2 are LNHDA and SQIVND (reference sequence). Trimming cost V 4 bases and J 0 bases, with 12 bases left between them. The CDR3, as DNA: TGTGCCAGTAGTAAAGTGTCAGTCTTGAACACTGAAGCTTTCTTT. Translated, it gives CASSKVSVLNTEAFF.

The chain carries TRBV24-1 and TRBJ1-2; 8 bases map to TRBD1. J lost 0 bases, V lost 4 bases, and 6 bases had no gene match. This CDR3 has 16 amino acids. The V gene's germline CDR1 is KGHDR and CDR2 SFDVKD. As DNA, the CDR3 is TGTGCCACCAGTGAAACAGGGGGAGTAGCTAACTATGGCTACACCTTC. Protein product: CATSETGGVANYGYTF.

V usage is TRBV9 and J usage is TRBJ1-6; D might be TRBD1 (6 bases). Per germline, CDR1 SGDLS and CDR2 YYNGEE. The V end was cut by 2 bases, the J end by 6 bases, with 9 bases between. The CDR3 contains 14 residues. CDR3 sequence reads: CASSVGRGNSPLHF. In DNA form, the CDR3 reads TGTGCCAGCAGCGTGGGCAGGGGTAATTCACCCCTCCACTTT. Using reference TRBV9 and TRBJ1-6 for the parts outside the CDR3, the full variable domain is DSGVTQTPKHLITATGQRVTLRCSPRSGDLSVYWYQQSLDQGLQFLIQYYNGEERAKGNILERFSAQQFPDLHSELNLSSLELGDSALYFCASSVGRGNSPLHFGNGTRLTVT.

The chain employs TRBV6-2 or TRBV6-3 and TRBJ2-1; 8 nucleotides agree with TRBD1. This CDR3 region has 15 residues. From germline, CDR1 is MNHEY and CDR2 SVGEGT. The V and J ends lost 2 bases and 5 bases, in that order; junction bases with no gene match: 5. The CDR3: CASSYTQTGDNEQFF. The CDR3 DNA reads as TGTGCCAGCAGTTACACACAGACAGGGGACAATGAGCAGTTCTTC.

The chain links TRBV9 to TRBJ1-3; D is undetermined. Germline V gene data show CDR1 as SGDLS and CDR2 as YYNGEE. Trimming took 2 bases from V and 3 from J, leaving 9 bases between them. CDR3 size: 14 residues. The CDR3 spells CASSVQTNGNTIYF. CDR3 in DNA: TGTGCCAGCAGCGTGCAGACAAATGGAAACACCATATATTTT.

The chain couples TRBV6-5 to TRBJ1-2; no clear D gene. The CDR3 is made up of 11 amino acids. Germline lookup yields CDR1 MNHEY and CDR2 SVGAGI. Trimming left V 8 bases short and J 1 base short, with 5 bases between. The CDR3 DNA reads TGTGCCAGCTTCATTAACTATGGCTACACCTTC. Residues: CASFINYGYTF.

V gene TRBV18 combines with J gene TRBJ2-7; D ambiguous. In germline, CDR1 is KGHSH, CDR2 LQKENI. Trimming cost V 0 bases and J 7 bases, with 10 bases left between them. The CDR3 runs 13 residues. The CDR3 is CASSPPGLGEQYF. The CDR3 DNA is TGTGCCAGCTCACCACCGGGTCTCGGGGAGCAGTACTTC.

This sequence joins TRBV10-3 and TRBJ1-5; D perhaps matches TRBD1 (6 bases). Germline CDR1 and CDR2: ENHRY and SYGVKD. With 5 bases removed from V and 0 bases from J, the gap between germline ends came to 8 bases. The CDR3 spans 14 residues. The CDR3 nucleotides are TGTGCCATCAGTAGGGACAATAGCAATCAGCCCCAGCATTTT. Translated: CAISRDNSNQPQHF.